This is a list of T cell receptor beta chains from one sample in a study of beta chain features in type 1 diabetes. Sequenced by immunoSEQ multiplex PCR; TCRdb stores in-frame clones only, minus some. The table records under 900,000 clones, about a sixth of them present only once. The specimen was naive CD4+ T cells from blood. All receptors derive from a woman in her late teens or twenties in good health. Both conserved end residues are part of each CDR3. Each record gives: D gene, V gene, J gene, clone size, CDR3 DNA, CDR3 protein. The D gene is left open where the match is weak. Only some rows state a clone size, as once, few, many or a class for expanded clones.

D gene: -
V gene: TRBV4-1
J gene: TRBJ2-3
clone size: -
CDR3 DNA: TGCGCCAGCAGCCAAGACGGGGGTAGCACAGATACGCAGTATTTT
CDR3 protein: CASSQDGGSTDTQYF

D gene: -
V gene: TRBV7-2
J gene: TRBJ2-2
clone size: -
CDR3 DNA: TGTGCCGTCAACGCTAGCGCTTACACCGGGGAGCTGTTTTTT
CDR3 protein: CAVNASAYTGELFF

D gene: TRBD2
V gene: TRBV5-4
J gene: TRBJ2-7
clone size: -
CDR3 DNA: TGTGCCAGCAGCTTGATGCGAGCTAGCGGGAGGGAGGGGGAGCAGTACTTC
CDR3 protein: CASSLMRASGREGEQYF

D gene: -
V gene: TRBV7-8
J gene: TRBJ2-2
clone size: -
CDR3 DNA: TGTGCCAGCAGCTTACCCCCTAGATTCGGCACCGGGGAGCTGTTTTTT
CDR3 protein: CASSLPPRFGTGELFF

D gene: TRBD2
V gene: TRBV15
J gene: TRBJ2-7
clone size: -
CDR3 DNA: TGTGCCACCAGCAGAGATCGTCCTAGCGGAACCTACGAGCAGTACTTC
CDR3 protein: CATSRDRPSGTYEQYF

D gene: -
V gene: TRBV2
J gene: TRBJ2-2
clone size: -
CDR3 DNA: TGTGCCAGCAATTACGCCTTAAGCGGGGAGCTGTTTTTT
CDR3 protein: CASNYALSGELFF

D gene: -
V gene: TRBV11-3
J gene: TRBJ2-7
clone size: -
CDR3 DNA: TGTGCCAGCAGCTTAGGAGGGAGTCGTGGCGAGCAGTACTTC
CDR3 protein: CASSLGGSRGEQYF

D gene: -
V gene: TRBV4-3
J gene: TRBJ2-5
clone size: -
CDR3 DNA: TGCGCCAGCAGCCTTGATACGAAACAAGAGACCCAGTACTTC
CDR3 protein: CASSLDTKQETQYF

D gene: -
V gene: TRBV6-1
J gene: TRBJ2-6
clone size: few
CDR3 DNA: TGTGCCAGCAGTGAATCCAGCTCTGGGGCCAACGTCCTGACTTTC
CDR3 protein: CASSESSSGANVLTF

D gene: -
V gene: TRBV9
J gene: TRBJ2-1
clone size: -
CDR3 DNA: TGTGCCAGCAGCGCCGGACTGAACAATGAGCAGTTCTTC
CDR3 protein: CASSAGLNNEQFF

D gene: -
V gene: TRBV4-3
J gene: TRBJ2-4
clone size: -
CDR3 DNA: TGCGCCAGCAGCCATGAATCCGGGACAAAAAACATTCAGTACTTC
CDR3 protein: CASSHESGTKNIQYF

D gene: TRBD1
V gene: TRBV9
J gene: TRBJ2-2
clone size: few
CDR3 DNA: TGTGCCAGCAGCCAGACAGGGGGGAACACCGGGGAGCTGTTTTTT
CDR3 protein: CASSQTGGNTGELFF

D gene: -
V gene: TRBV11-2
J gene: TRBJ2-7
clone size: -
CDR3 DNA: TGTGCCAGCAGCACCCTCGCTTTGGGCGAGCAGTACTTC
CDR3 protein: CASSTLALGEQYF

D gene: TRBD2
V gene: TRBV4-3
J gene: TRBJ2-2
clone size: few
CDR3 DNA: TGCGCCAGCAGCCAAGCATTTCTAGCGGCAATCACCGGGGAGCTGTTTTTT
CDR3 protein: CASSQAFLAAITGELFF

D gene: -
V gene: TRBV6-5
J gene: TRBJ2-1
clone size: few
CDR3 DNA: TGTGCCATCAGTGAAGGACTTTACAATGAGCAGTTCTTC
CDR3 protein: CAISEGLYNEQFF

D gene: -
V gene: TRBV6-1
J gene: TRBJ2-3
clone size: few
CDR3 DNA: TGTGCCAGCAGTGACCCACTGGGGGCGGGATTGGATACGCAGTATTTT
CDR3 protein: CASSDPLGAGLDTQYF

D gene: TRBD1
V gene: TRBV19
J gene: TRBJ1-5
clone size: few
CDR3 DNA: TGTGCCAGTAGTCCCGACAGGGCGTATAGCAATCAGCCCCAGCATTTT
CDR3 protein: CASSPDRAYSNQPQHF

D gene: -
V gene: TRBV28
J gene: TRBJ2-7
clone size: -
CDR3 DNA: TGTGCCAGCAGTTTGATTTACGAGCAGTACTTC
CDR3 protein: CASSLIYEQYF

D gene: -
V gene: TRBV11-2
J gene: TRBJ1-3
clone size: -
CDR3 DNA: TGTGCCAGCAGCTTATTTGTTTCGGCTGGAAACACCATATATTTT
CDR3 protein: CASSLFVSAGNTIYF

D gene: -
V gene: TRBV6-1
J gene: TRBJ2-3
clone size: -
CDR3 DNA: TGTGCCAGCAGTGTCCGGGATACGCAGTATTTT
CDR3 protein: CASSVRDTQYF

D gene: TRBD2
V gene: TRBV7-9
J gene: TRBJ2-3
clone size: -
CDR3 DNA: TGTGCCAGCAGCTCCAGGACTAGCGGGATGGTGCGCACAGATACGCAGTATTTT
CDR3 protein: CASSSRTSGMVRTDTQYF

D gene: TRBD2
V gene: TRBV6-1
J gene: TRBJ2-1
clone size: -
CDR3 DNA: TGTGCCAGCAGTGGAGGACTAGCGGGAGACAATGAGCAGTTCTTC
CDR3 protein: CASSGGLAGDNEQFF

D gene: -
V gene: TRBV4-1
J gene: TRBJ2-5
clone size: -
CDR3 DNA: TGCGCCAGCAGCCAAGGGCCCGTAGAGACCCAGTACTTC
CDR3 protein: CASSQGPVETQYF

D gene: TRBD1
V gene: TRBV2
J gene: TRBJ2-3
clone size: -
CDR3 DNA: TGTGCCAGCAGCCGGACAGGGAGCACAGATACGCAGTATTTT
CDR3 protein: CASSRTGSTDTQYF

D gene: -
V gene: TRBV28
J gene: TRBJ2-7
clone size: -
CDR3 DNA: TGTGCCAGCAGTTTATGGGCAGGGAGTTTAGCGTACGAGCAGTACTTC
CDR3 protein: CASSLWAGSLAYEQYF

D gene: TRBD1
V gene: TRBV28
J gene: TRBJ1-2
clone size: -
CDR3 DNA: TGTGCCAGCAGTCTGGACAGGGTCGACTATGGCTACACCTTC
CDR3 protein: CASSLDRVDYGYTF

D gene: TRBD2
V gene: TRBV15
J gene: TRBJ2-1
clone size: -
CDR3 DNA: TGTGCCACCAGCAGAGCCGAGCGGGAGTTTTCGGATGAGCAGTTCTTC
CDR3 protein: CATSRAEREFSDEQFF

D gene: -
V gene: TRBV2
J gene: TRBJ2-4
clone size: -
CDR3 DNA: TGTGCCAGCAGTGAATGGGACAAAGGCATTCAGTACTTC
CDR3 protein: CASSEWDKGIQYF

D gene: TRBD2
V gene: TRBV7-2
J gene: TRBJ2-1
clone size: -
CDR3 DNA: TGTGCCAGCAGCTCGCCGGGTAGGGCTAGCGGGACGACCAATGAGCAGTTCTTC
CDR3 protein: CASSSPGRASGTTNEQFF

D gene: -
V gene: TRBV11-2
J gene: TRBJ2-7
clone size: few
CDR3 DNA: TGTGCCAGCAGCTTATTCGGGGCGTCGGACGAGCAGTACTTC
CDR3 protein: CASSLFGASDEQYF

D gene: -
V gene: TRBV28
J gene: TRBJ2-7
clone size: few
CDR3 DNA: TGTGCCAGCATCCTGGACGGAGCCTACGAGCAGTACTTC
CDR3 protein: CASILDGAYEQYF

D gene: -
V gene: TRBV6-4
J gene: TRBJ1-1
clone size: -
CDR3 DNA: TGTGCCAGCAGTGACCCTCCAACCGCAGCGAACACTGAAGCTTTCTTT
CDR3 protein: CASSDPPTAANTEAFF

D gene: -
V gene: TRBV7-2
J gene: TRBJ2-4
clone size: -
CDR3 DNA: TGTGCCAGCAGCTTACACTTGCACATTCAGTACTTC
CDR3 protein: CASSLHLHIQYF

D gene: TRBD2
V gene: TRBV10-2
J gene: TRBJ2-3
clone size: -
CDR3 DNA: TGCGCCAGCAGTGACGTCGGGAGGGCAGATACGCAGTATTTT
CDR3 protein: CASSDVGRADTQYF

D gene: TRBD2
V gene: TRBV4-3
J gene: TRBJ2-1
clone size: -
CDR3 DNA: TGCGCCAGCAGCCACGCGGGGACGGGACTAGCCTTCAATGAGCAGTTCTTC
CDR3 protein: CASSHAGTGLAFNEQFF

D gene: -
V gene: TRBV19
J gene: TRBJ2-3
clone size: few
CDR3 DNA: TGTGCCAGTAGTTCCCAGATACTCCCGGATACGCAGTATTTT
CDR3 protein: CASSSQILPDTQYF

D gene: TRBD1
V gene: TRBV5-4
J gene: TRBJ1-1
clone size: -
CDR3 DNA: TGTGCCAGCAGTCCAGGGGACAGGTGGAACCCGGACACTGAAGCTTTCTTT
CDR3 protein: CASSPGDRWNPDTEAFF

D gene: -
V gene: TRBV18
J gene: TRBJ2-5
clone size: few
CDR3 DNA: TGTGCCAGCTCACCCGTGGAAGAGACCCAGTACTTC
CDR3 protein: CASSPVEETQYF

D gene: TRBD2
V gene: TRBV7-9
J gene: TRBJ2-5
clone size: few
CDR3 DNA: TGTGCCAGCAGCTTAGCGCCAGCGGGAGTGGTTGAGACCCAGTACTTC
CDR3 protein: CASSLAPAGVVETQYF

D gene: -
V gene: TRBV7-9
J gene: TRBJ2-7
clone size: -
CDR3 DNA: TGTGCCAGCAGCCTAGAGGGGGGTACTTCCTACGAGCAGTACTTC
CDR3 protein: CASSLEGGTSYEQYF

D gene: -
V gene: TRBV7-8
J gene: TRBJ1-1
clone size: -
CDR3 DNA: TGTGCCAGCAGCTCTAGCGAACTTAAGGATCTGAACACTGAAGCTTTCTTT
CDR3 protein: CASSSSELKDLNTEAFF

D gene: -
V gene: TRBV2
J gene: TRBJ1-5
clone size: few
CDR3 DNA: TGTGCCAGCAGTGACAGGGGAGTTCAGCCCCAGCATTTT
CDR3 protein: CASSDRGVQPQHF

D gene: -
V gene: TRBV29-1
J gene: TRBJ2-1
clone size: -
CDR3 DNA: TGCAGCGCCGGGGACCCCCCCTCCTACAATGAGCAGTTCTTC
CDR3 protein: CSAGDPPSYNEQFF